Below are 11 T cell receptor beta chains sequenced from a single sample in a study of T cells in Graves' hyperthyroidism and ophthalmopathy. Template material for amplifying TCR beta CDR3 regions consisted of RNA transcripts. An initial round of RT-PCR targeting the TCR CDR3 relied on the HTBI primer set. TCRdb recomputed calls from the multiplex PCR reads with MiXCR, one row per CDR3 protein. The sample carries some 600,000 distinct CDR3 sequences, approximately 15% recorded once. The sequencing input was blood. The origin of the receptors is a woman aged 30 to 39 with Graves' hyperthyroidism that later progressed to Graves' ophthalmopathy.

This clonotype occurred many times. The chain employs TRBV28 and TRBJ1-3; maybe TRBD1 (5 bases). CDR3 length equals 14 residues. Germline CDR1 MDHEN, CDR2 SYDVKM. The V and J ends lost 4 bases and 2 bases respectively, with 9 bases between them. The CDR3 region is CASSSQGAGNTIYF. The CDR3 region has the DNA TGTGCCAGCAGTTCTCAAGGGGCTGGAAACACCATATATTTT.

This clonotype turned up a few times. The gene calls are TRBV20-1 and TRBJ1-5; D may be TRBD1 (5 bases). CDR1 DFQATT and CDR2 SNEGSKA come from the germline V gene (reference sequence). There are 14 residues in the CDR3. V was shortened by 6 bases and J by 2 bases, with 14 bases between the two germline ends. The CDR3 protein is CSALTASGNQPQHF. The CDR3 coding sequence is TGCAGTGCCCTGACAGCCTCGGGCAATCAGCCCCAGCATTTT.

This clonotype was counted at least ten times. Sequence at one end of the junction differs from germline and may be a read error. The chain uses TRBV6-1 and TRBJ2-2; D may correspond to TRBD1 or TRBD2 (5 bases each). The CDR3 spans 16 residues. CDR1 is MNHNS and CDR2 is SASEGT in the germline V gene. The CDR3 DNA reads TGTGCCAGCAGATCCCTCAGGGAGTCGGACACCAGGGAGCTGTTTTTT. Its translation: CASRSLRESDTRELFF.

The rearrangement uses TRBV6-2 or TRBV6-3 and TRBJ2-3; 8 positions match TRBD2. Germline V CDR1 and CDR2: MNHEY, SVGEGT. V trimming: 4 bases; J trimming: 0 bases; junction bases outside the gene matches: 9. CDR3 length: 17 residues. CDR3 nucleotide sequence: TGTGCCAGCAGTTCGTCCTATAGCGGGATTAGCACAGATACGCAGTATTTT. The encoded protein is CASSSSYSGISTDTQYF.

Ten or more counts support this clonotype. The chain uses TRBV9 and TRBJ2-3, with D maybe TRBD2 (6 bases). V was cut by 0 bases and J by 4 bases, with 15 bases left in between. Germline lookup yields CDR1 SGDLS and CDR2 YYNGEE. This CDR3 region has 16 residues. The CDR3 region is CASSVGEAGAPDTQYF. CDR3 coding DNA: TGTGCCAGCAGCGTAGGGGAGGCAGGTGCCCCAGATACGCAGTATTTT.

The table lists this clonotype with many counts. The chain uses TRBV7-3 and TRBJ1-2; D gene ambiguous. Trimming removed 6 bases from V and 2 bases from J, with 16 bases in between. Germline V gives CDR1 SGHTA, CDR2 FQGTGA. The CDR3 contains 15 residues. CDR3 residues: CASSPTPQANYGYTF. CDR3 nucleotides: TGTGCCAGCAGTCCCACTCCCCAGGCAAACTATGGCTACACCTTC.

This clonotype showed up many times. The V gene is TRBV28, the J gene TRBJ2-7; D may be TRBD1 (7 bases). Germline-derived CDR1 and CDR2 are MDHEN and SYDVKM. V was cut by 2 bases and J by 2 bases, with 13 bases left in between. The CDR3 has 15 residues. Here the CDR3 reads CASSLQSGGTYEQYF. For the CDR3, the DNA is TGTGCCAGCAGTTTACAGTCAGGGGGGACCTACGAGCAGTACTTC.

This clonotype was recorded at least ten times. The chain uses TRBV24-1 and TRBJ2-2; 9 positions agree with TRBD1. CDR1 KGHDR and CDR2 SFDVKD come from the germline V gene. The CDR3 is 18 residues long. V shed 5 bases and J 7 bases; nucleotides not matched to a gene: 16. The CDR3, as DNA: TGTGCCACCAGTGTAAGGACGCCGGGACAGGGCGATCACGGGGAGCTGTTTTTT. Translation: CATSVRTPGQGDHGELFF.

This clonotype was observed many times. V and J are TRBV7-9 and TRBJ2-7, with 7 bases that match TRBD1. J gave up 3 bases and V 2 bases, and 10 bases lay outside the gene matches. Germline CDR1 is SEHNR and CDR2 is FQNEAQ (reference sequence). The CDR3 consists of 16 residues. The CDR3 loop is CASSLRPGQAIYEQYF. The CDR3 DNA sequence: TGTGCCAGCAGCTTACGCCCAGGACAGGCAATCTACGAGCAGTACTTC.

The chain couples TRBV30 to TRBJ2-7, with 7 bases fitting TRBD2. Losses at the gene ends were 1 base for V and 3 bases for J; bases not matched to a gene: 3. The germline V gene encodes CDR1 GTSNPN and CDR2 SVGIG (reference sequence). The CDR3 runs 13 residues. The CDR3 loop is CAWSGGTIYEQYF. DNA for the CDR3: TGTGCCTGGAGTGGAGGGACTATCTACGAGCAGTACTTC.

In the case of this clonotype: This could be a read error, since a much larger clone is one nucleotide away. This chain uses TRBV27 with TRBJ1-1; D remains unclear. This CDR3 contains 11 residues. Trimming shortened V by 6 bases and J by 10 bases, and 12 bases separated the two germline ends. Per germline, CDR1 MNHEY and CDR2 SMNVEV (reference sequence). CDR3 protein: CASSDARRAFF. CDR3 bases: TGTGCCAGCAGCGACGCCAGGCGAGCTTTCTTT.